This T cell receptor beta chain was documented in a study of cytomegalovirus exposure and HLA in healthy donors. Study-wide context: Unique TCRs numbering around 85 million, obtained from HLA-typed donors, made up an early data release. Study outcomes and limitations: The authors excluded some V segments, including TRBV6-2 and TRBV6-3, as indistinguishable. In an earlier analysis, in several hundred donors, most V segments appeared productive either ~87% or ~30% of the time.

The PCR had 60 Vbeta and 13 Jbeta primers. Profiling relied on immunoSEQ multiplex PCR, and the TCRdb table lists in-frame clones only, not all of them. Here the sample spans about 300,000 clones, 86% being singletons. V was clipped by 3 bases and J by 1 base; unmatched bases: 5. Germline V gives CDR1 MDHEN, CDR2 SYDVKM. CDR3 length: 15 residues. This clone was seen more than once but under ten times. Its antigen remains unidentified. The gene calls are TRBV28 and TRBJ1-1; TRBD1 matches 7 bases. Sequenced: PBMCs. This receptor was identified in a man aged 35 to 55 in good health and CMV-seropositive. The CDR3 DNA reads as TGTGCCAGCAGTTTGGTGGGGACAGCGAACACTGAAGCTTTCTTT. Translation: CASSLVGTANTEAFF.